This T cell receptor beta chain was recorded in a study of blood T cell repertoires in COVID-19. Overall study: Collection of acute and convalescent COVID-19 samples took place in the United States, Italy and Spain. PBMCs, B-cell-depleted T cells, or T cells were the source of the cDNA or gDNA that made up the material.

In the original processing: Reference gene primer amplification in the assay estimated nucleated cell counts. TCRdb's copy holds only in-frame clones and misses some; the assay was immunoSEQ multiplex PCR. Clone size and V and J calls were adopted from that table, with D and trimming inferred from the DNA. Of 250,000 to 300,000 clones listed, approximately 83% are singletons. Germline CDR1 and CDR2: MNHNY and SVGAGI (reference sequence). Trimming removed 2 bases from V and 4 bases from J, with 14 bases in between. The CDR3 consists of 15 residues. The chain carries TRBV6-6 and TRBJ1-2, with D possibly matching TRBD1 (6 bases). The TCR was taken from a woman in her sixties or seventies with acute or convalescent COVID-19. Material: peripheral blood. The CDR3 DNA is TGTGCCAGCAGTTACGTTGGACAGAAGTCCTATGGCTACACCTTC. Amino acid sequence: CASSYVGQKSYGYTF.